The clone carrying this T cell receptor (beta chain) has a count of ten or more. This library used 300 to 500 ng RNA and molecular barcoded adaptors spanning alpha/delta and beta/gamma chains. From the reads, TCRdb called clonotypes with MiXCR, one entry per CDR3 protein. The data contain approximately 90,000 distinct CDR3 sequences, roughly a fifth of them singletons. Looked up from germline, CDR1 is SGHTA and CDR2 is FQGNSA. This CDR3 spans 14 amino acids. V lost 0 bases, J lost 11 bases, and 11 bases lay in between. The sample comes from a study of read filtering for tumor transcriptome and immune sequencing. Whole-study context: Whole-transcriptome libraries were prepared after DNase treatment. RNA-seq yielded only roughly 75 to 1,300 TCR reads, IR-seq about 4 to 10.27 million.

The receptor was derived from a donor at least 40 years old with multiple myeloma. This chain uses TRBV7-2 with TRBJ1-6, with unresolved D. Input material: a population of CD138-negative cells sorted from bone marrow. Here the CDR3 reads CASSLAMVNPPLHF. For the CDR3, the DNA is TGTGCCAGCAGCTTAGCGATGGTAAATCCACCCCTCCACTTT.